These 19 T cell receptor beta chains were all obtained from the same sample, sequenced in a study of blood T cells in healthy people across ages. A sample-barcoded 5' primer and a J-beta primer mix were used in a second PCR of roughly 6 to 12 cycles. TCRdb passed the 5' RACE reads through MiXCR, listing each CDR3 protein once. Here the sample spans more than 1,000,000 distinct CDR3 sequences, around 27% being singletons. These sequences were also reported in another study, on T cells of mothers and their children.

What was sequenced was blood. The receptors shown here come from a girl aged 2-10 years in good health.

This chain uses TRBV20-1 with TRBJ2-1, with 9 bases fitting TRBD1. CDR3 length equals 15 residues. V was clipped by 5 bases and J by 1 base; unmatched bases: 6. Germline CDR1 reads DFQATT; CDR2 reads SNEGSKA (reference sequence). CDR3 DNA: TGCAGTGCTTTTGCCGGGACAGGGTCCTACAATGAGCAGTTCTTC. It is translated as CSAFAGTGSYNEQFF.

The rearrangement links TRBV14 to TRBJ2-1; 9 bases match TRBD2. With 4 bases clipped from V and 6 bases from J, the junction kept 1 base outside the gene matches. The CDR3 has 13 amino acids. The germline CDR1 and CDR2 sequences are SGHDN and FVKESK. CDR3 sequence: CASSPLAGNEQFF. CDR3 coding DNA: TGTGCCAGCAGCCCACTAGCGGGCAATGAGCAGTTCTTC.

This clonotype has only a few counts. This chain links TRBV7-8 with TRBJ2-7; unclear D gene. V lost 5 bases and J 7 bases, leaving 12 bases between the germline ends. CDR1 is SGHVS and CDR2 is FQNEAQ in the germline V gene. The CDR3 is 12 amino acids. The CDR3 here is CASSRRLGEQYF. The DNA of the CDR3 is TGTGCCAGCAGCCGGCGGTTGGGAGAGCAGTACTTC.

This clonotype was seen more than once but under ten times. The rearrangement links TRBV27 to TRBJ2-2; a weak D match, TRBD2 (6 bases). CDR1 MNHEY and CDR2 SMNVEV come from the germline V gene (reference sequence). The CDR3 spans 16 residues. Trimming took 7 bases from V and 6 from J, leaving 21 bases between them. The CDR3 reads CASTSLLWREPGELFF. CDR3 DNA: TGTGCCAGCACATCCCTCCTATGGCGGGAACCCGGGGAGCTGTTTTTT.

This rearrangement joins TRBV20-1 to TRBJ2-5; no firm D call. The J call may be mistaken, given a closer DNA end match to TRBJ2-1. This CDR3 region has 15 residues. Germline V gene lookup returns CDR1 DFQATT and CDR2 SNEGSKA (reference sequence). The CDR3 nucleotides read TGCAGTGCTAGAGATCAGTTGTGGACCAACAATGAGCAGTTCTTC. This encodes CSARDQLWTNNEQFF.

This clonotype was counted many times. V is TRBV7-6 and J is TRBJ2-3; the D is unclear. V was shortened by 1 base and J by 2 bases, with 7 bases between the two germline ends. The CDR3 runs to 14 residues. Per the germline V gene, CDR1 is SGHVS and CDR2 is FNYEAQ. CDR3 residues: CASSLVGPTDTQYF. The CDR3 nucleotides read TGTGCCAGCAGCTTAGTCGGACCCACAGATACGCAGTATTTT.

V and J are TRBV7-8 and TRBJ2-2, with TRBD2 identical over 9 bases. This CDR3 spans 17 amino acids. V lost 5 bases to trimming and J lost 4 bases; unmatched junction nucleotides: 11. CDR1 is SGHVS and CDR2 is FQNEAQ in the germline V gene. The CDR3 spells CASSNTLLAGSTGELFF. CDR3 DNA sequence: TGTGCCAGCAGCAATACGCTACTAGCGGGTTCCACCGGGGAGCTGTTTTTT.

The genes are TRBV7-8 and TRBJ1-4, with D perhaps TRBD1 (6 bases). The CDR3 has 17 residues. Trimming removed 2 bases at V and 3 bases at J, with 16 bases between. Germline values: CDR1 SGHVS, CDR2 FQNEAQ. The DNA for the CDR3 is TGTGCCAGCAGCTTAAGACAGGCGTCAGGTTCTAATGAAAAACTGTTTTTT. As protein: CASSLRQASGSNEKLFF.

The chain is built from TRBV5-1 and TRBJ2-5, with D possibly being TRBD2 (5 bases). CDR1 SGHRS and CDR2 YFSETQ come from the germline V gene. The CDR3 extends over 15 amino acids. V was shortened by 3 bases and J by 2 bases, with 14 bases between the two germline ends. CDR3 region: CASSSSTGVQETQYF. DNA for the CDR3: TGCGCCAGCAGCTCATCTACCGGGGTACAAGAGACCCAGTACTTC.

This clonotype was detected only a few times. This chain uses TRBV16 with TRBJ1-5; a possible D gene is TRBD1 (5 bases). CDR1 is KGHSY and CDR2 is FQNENV in the germline V gene. Trimming pared 2 bases from V and 4 bases from J, leaving 9 bases between. The CDR3 loop spans 14 amino acids. The CDR3 bases are TGTGCCAGCAGCCAAGGGGCAGGGAATCAGCCCCAGCATTTT. Translated, it gives CASSQGAGNQPQHF. Based on the CDR3 plus reference TRBV16 and TRBJ1-5, the full variable domain is GEEVAQTPKHLVRGEGQKAKLYCAPIKGHSYVFWYQQVLKNEFKFLISFQNENVFDETGMPKERFSAKCLPNSPCSLEIQATKLEDSAVYFCASSQGAGNQPQHFGDGTRLSIL.

The rearrangement joins TRBV11-1 to TRBJ2-1, with D possibly matching TRBD1 (6 bases). V was cut by 11 bases and J by 6 bases, with 11 bases left in between. The germline gives CDR1 SGHAT, CDR2 FQDESV (reference sequence). The CDR3 runs 11 residues. This CDR3 reads CALGHVNEQFF. The CDR3 DNA sequence: TGTGCCTTGGGACATGTCAATGAGCAGTTCTTC.

The chain has TRBV29-1 and TRBJ1-2; D unresolved. The length of the CDR3 is 11 residues. The germline CDR1 and CDR2 sequences are SQVTM and ANQGSEA. The V gene lost 8 bases and the J gene lost 1 base, with 8 bases spanning the gap. DNA for the CDR3: TGCAGCCTTGGAGATAACTATGGCTACACCTTC. This encodes CSLGDNYGYTF.

The chain couples TRBV3-1 to TRBJ2-7, with D possibly TRBD1 on 5 matching bases. Trimming took off 2 bases at V and 6 bases at J, with 14 bases between the two ends. The germline CDR1 and CDR2 sequences are LGHDT and YNNKEL (reference sequence). The CDR3 runs to 14 residues. The CDR3 coding sequence is TGTGCCAGCAGCCAAAGGGGAACTACGGTCGAGCAGTACTTC. It translates to CASSQRGTTVEQYF.

This clonotype was seen a few times. The chain recombines TRBV7-9 with TRBJ2-1, with 9 bases lining up with TRBD2. V lost 4 bases to trimming and J lost 2 bases; unmatched junction nucleotides: 15. The CDR3 loop spans 19 amino acids. Germline CDR1 is SEHNR and CDR2 is FQNEAQ (reference sequence). CDR3 sequence: CASSSGTSFPGDAYNEQFF. CDR3 nucleotide sequence: TGTGCCAGCAGCTCCGGGACTAGCTTCCCTGGGGACGCCTACAATGAGCAGTTCTTC.

This chain connects TRBV6-7 to TRBJ2-1; possible D gene TRBD1, 7 bases. TRBV6-7 is an ORF, with its function uncertain. The length of the CDR3 is 17 residues. The V end lost 5 bases, the J end lost 2 bases, and 19 bases lay between the germline ends. The chain's CDR3 is CASSLSRGQGAYNEQFF. In nucleotides, the CDR3 is TGTGCCAGCAGTCTGTCTCGGGGGCAGGGGGCCTACAATGAGCAGTTCTTC.

The chain is built from TRBV20-1 and TRBJ2-7, with no clear D. Germline CDR1 DFQATT, CDR2 SNEGSKA (reference sequence). Trimming removed 3 bases at V and 7 bases at J, with 22 bases between. The CDR3 sequence is 15 residues long. The CDR3 nucleotides are TGCAGTGCTAGTACCGGGCAGAATCTACGAATTGAGCAGTACTTC. Its translation: CSASTGQNLRIEQYF.

In this sample, this clonotype turned up once. The chain combines TRBV4-1 with TRBJ1-2, with 11 bases aligning to TRBD1. Germline V gene data show CDR1 as MGHRA and CDR2 as YSYEKL. CDR3 length: 14 residues. Trimming removed 1 base from V and 7 bases from J; junction bases left unmatched: 2. The CDR3 region is CASSQVGQGVGYTF. The CDR3 DNA is TGCGCCAGCAGCCAAGTGGGACAGGGGGTTGGCTACACCTTC.

V is TRBV7-2 and J is TRBJ1-5; D perhaps matches TRBD1 (5 bases). The germline V gene encodes CDR1 SGHTA and CDR2 FQGNSA. This CDR3 has 14 residues. V lost 5 bases, J lost 7 bases, and 15 bases lay in between. The CDR3 nucleotides read TGTGCCAGCAGCCCCCCATTTGGGGGACAGCCCCAGCATTTT. Amino acids: CASSPPFGGQPQHF.

The table lists this clonotype with many counts. The rearrangement joins TRBV28 to TRBJ2-7; no definite D call. CDR1 MDHEN and CDR2 SYDVKM come from the germline V gene. The CDR3 sequence is 13 residues long. Trimming pared 2 bases from V and 0 bases from J, leaving 5 bases between. CDR3 residues: CASSLDGSYEQYF. The CDR3 nucleotides are TGTGCCAGCAGTTTAGACGGCTCCTACGAGCAGTACTTC.